These 2 T cell receptor beta chains were all obtained from the same sample, sequenced in a study of cytomegalovirus exposure and HLA in healthy donors. A multiplex PCR was run with 60 Vbeta primers and 13 Jbeta primers. Using immunoSEQ multiplex PCR, the repertoire was profiled, and TCRdb retains in-frame clones only, with some absent. Recorded for this sample: around 100,000 clones. Sequencing used PBMCs. Receptor source: a man aged 50-59 years in good health and CMV-seronegative.

The V gene is TRBV5-1, the J gene TRBJ1-1, with D possibly being TRBD1 (5 bases). Trimming took 0 bases from V and 11 from J, leaving 14 bases between them. Germline V CDR1 and CDR2: SGHRS, YFSETQ. The CDR3 contains 13 residues. CDR3 region: CASSLDQGTTAFF. The CDR3 bases are TGCGCCAGCAGCTTGGATCAGGGCACGACGGCTTTCTTT. The full variable domain, in which reference TRBV5-1 and TRBJ1-1 provide the parts outside the CDR3, is KAGVTQTPRYLIKTRGQQVTLSCSPISGHRSVSWYQQTPGQGLQFLFEYFSETQRNKGNFPGRFSGRQFSNSRSEMNVSTLELGDSALYLCASSLDQGTTAFFGQGTRLTVV.

The rearrangement uses TRBV18 and TRBJ1-1; D not certain. V was pared by 3 bases and J by 5 bases, with 10 bases between. Germline V gene sequence: CDR1 KGHSH, CDR2 LQKENI. CDR3 size: 13 residues. CDR3 bases: TGTGCCAGCTCACCCGAGCGGGCTACTGAAGCTTTCTTT. Translation: CASSPERATEAFF.